The clone carrying this T cell receptor (beta chain) has only a few counts. There are 14 residues in the CDR3. Germline CDR1 is SNHLY and CDR2 is FYNNEI. V lost 3 bases and J 0 bases, leaving 8 bases between the germline ends. The sample belongs to a study of cytomegalovirus exposure and HLA in healthy donors. The study ran its PCR with 60 Vbeta and 13 Jbeta primers. Using immunoSEQ multiplex PCR, the repertoire was profiled, and TCRdb retains in-frame clones only, with some absent. This table has about 130,000 clones, over 65% appearing once. The chain is built from TRBV2 and TRBJ1-1; D gene uncertain. The specimen sequenced was PBMCs. This receptor was identified in a man aged 18 to 29 in good health and CMV-seropositive. This chain's CDR3 is CASSDSSMNTEAFF. CDR3 bases: TGTGCCAGCAGTGACAGTTCGATGAACACTGAAGCTTTCTTT.